A selection of T cell receptor beta chains follows, all from one sample in a study of blood T cell repertoires in COVID-19. This table comes from immunoSEQ multiplex PCR, and its TCRdb copy is limited to in-frame clones, with some not included. The sample lists about 120,000 clones; roughly 85% were seen once. The sample was peripheral blood. The receptors originated from a man aged 35-49 years with acute or convalescent COVID-19. Each CDR3 is given with its conserved first and last residue. Each record gives: clone size, J gene, D gene, V gene, CDR3 protein, CDR3 DNA. A D gene is named only where the DNA matches it firmly. Some rows have no size entry. The others give once, few or many, or a class for an expanded clone.

>-|TRBJ2-5|TRBD1|TRBV2
CASSRGDRGKGETQYF
TGTGCCAGCAGTAGGGGGGACAGGGGGAAAGGGGAGACCCAGTACTTC
>-|TRBJ2-3|-|TRBV6-5
CASSYDISLGDTQYF
TGTGCCAGCAGTTACGACATATCCCTTGGAGATACGCAGTATTTT
>-|TRBJ1-2|-|TRBV20-1
CSASGVGHYGYTF
TGCAGTGCTAGTGGCGTTGGGCACTATGGCTACACCTTC
>-|TRBJ2-1|-|TRBV11-3
CASSLASSSYNEQFF
TGTGCCAGCAGCTTAGCAAGTAGCTCCTACAATGAGCAGTTCTTC
>-|TRBJ1-2|TRBD1|TRBV19
CASSTGTGNYGYTF
TGTGCCAGTAGTACCGGGACAGGGAACTATGGCTACACCTTC
>-|TRBJ2-7|-|TRBV27
CASSLTQGYEQYF
TGTGCCAGCAGTTTAACCCAGGGGTACGAGCAGTACTTC
>once|TRBJ1-1|-|TRBV3-1/TRBV3-2
CASSHPMGGGGTEAFF
TGTGCCAGCAGCCACCCTATGGGGGGGGGCGGCACTGAAGCTTTCTTT
>-|TRBJ1-2|-|TRBV13
CASSVTVNYGYTF
TGTGCCAGCAGCGTGACAGTCAACTATGGCTACACCTTC
>once|TRBJ1-1|-|TRBV9
CASSVGEGLNTEAFF
TGTGCCAGCAGCGTAGGGGAGGGGCTGAACACTGAAGCTTTCTTT
>once|TRBJ1-1|TRBD1|TRBV5-6
CASSWGQGGAEAFF
TGTGCCAGCAGCTGGGGACAGGGAGGGGCTGAAGCTTTCTTT
>-|TRBJ2-3|-|TRBV5-1
CASSLRLLTDTQYF
TGCGCCAGCAGCCTGCGACTGCTCACAGATACGCAGTATTTT
>once|TRBJ1-2|TRBD1|TRBV5-1
CATTDRGRGGYTF
TGCGCCACTACGGACAGGGGGCGTGGTGGCTACACCTTC
>-|TRBJ1-2|TRBD1|TRBV6-1
CASSLPGTGANGYTF
TGTGCCAGCAGTTTACCCGGGACAGGGGCCAATGGCTACACCTTC
>-|TRBJ1-1|-|TRBV7-8
CASSLADRNTEAFF
TGTGCCAGCAGCTTAGCGGACAGGAACACTGAAGCTTTCTTT
>-|TRBJ1-2|TRBD1|TRBV2
CASNYRGTSGYTF
TGTGCCAGCAATTACAGGGGAACCAGCGGCTACACCTTC
>once|TRBJ1-3|-|TRBV10-2
CASSEMVGRGYGNTIYF
TGCGCCAGCAGTGAAATGGTCGGAAGGGGCTATGGAAACACCATATATTTT
>-|TRBJ2-7|TRBD1|TRBV4-1
CASSRDGQELLYEQYF
TGCGCCAGCAGCCGGGACGGACAGGAGCTCCTCTACGAGCAGTACTTC
>-|TRBJ2-1|-|TRBV5-5
CASSLSAGVYNEQFF
TGTGCCAGCAGCTTGTCAGCAGGGGTTTACAATGAGCAGTTCTTC
>-|TRBJ1-1|TRBD1|TRBV7-9
CASTGTEYTEAFF
TGTGCCAGCACGGGGACAGAATACACTGAAGCTTTCTTT
>once|TRBJ2-7|TRBD1|TRBV5-1
CASSENRGLIEQYF
TGCGCCAGCAGCGAAAACAGGGGGCTGATCGAGCAGTACTTC
>-|TRBJ1-1|-|TRBV18
CASSLSNTEAFF
TGTGCCAGCTCACTATCGAACACTGAAGCTTTCTTT
>-|TRBJ1-2|-|TRBV6-5
CASSAQGPNYGYTF
TGTGCCAGCAGCGCCCAGGGGCCCAACTATGGCTACACCTTC
>-|TRBJ2-1|TRBD2|TRBV6-1
CASSGGAGTKAYNEQFF
TGTGCCAGCAGTGGAGGGGCCGGGACTAAAGCCTACAATGAGCAGTTCTTC